This TCR beta chain was recovered during a study of T cells in Graves' hyperthyroidism and ophthalmopathy. The study, taken as a whole, reports: Before onset, ophthalmopathy was predicted by the model a median about 6.2 months earlier.

This CDR3 is 12 amino acids long. V was pared by 4 bases and J by 7 bases, with 7 bases between. Germline CDR1 LNHDA, CDR2 SQIVND (reference sequence). As regards this clonotype: Its target is unknown.

Patients showing uncontrolled infection, other autoimmune disease, pregnancy or lactation were ineligible. It was 10 ml of fresh peripheral blood that supplied the PBMCs. Amplified TCR beta CDR3 regions came from RNA transcripts. The TCR CDR3 was amplified in a first-round RT-PCR using the HTBI primer set. TCRdb reprocessed the multiplex PCR reads via MiXCR and lists one record per CDR3 protein. The data show about 480,000 distinct CDR3 sequences, roughly 22% seen once. Sequencing was performed on blood. V usage is TRBV19 and J usage is TRBJ2-2; no clear D. The clonotype was recovered from a woman in her 70s with Graves' ophthalmopathy. CDR3 DNA sequence: TGTGCCAGTAGTAGGTATCACGGGGAGCTGTTTTTT. Protein: CASSRYHGELFF.